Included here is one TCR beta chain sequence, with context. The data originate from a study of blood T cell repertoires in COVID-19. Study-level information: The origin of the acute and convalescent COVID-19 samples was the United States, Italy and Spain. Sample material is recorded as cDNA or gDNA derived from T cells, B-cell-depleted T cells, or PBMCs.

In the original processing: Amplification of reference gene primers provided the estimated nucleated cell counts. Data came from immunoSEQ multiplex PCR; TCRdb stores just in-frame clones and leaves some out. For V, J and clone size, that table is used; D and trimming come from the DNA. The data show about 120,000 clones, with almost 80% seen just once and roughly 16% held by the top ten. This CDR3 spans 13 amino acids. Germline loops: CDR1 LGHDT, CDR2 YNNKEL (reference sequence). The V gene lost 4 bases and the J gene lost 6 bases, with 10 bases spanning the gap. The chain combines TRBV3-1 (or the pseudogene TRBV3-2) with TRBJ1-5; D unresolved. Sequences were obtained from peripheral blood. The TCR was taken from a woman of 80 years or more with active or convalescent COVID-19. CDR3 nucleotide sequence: TGTGCCAGCAGCCCCCTTACGGGTCAGCCCCAGCATTTT. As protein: CASSPLTGQPQHF.